The rows below give T cell receptor beta chains drawn from one sample of a study of OX40 agonist ivuxolimab in advanced cancers. Sequenced by immunoSEQ multiplex PCR; TCRdb stores in-frame clones only, minus some. Found here are about 23,000 clones, about 77% of them singletons; the top ten hold 2% to 2.5%. The material was CD4+ or CD8+ T cells sorted from blood, obtained in a trial of the OX40 agonist ivuxolimab. The receptors shown here come from an adult with an advanced solid tumor such as melanoma, head and neck, liver or kidney cancer. Both conserved end residues are part of each CDR3. D genes are given only for firm matches. The size field is filled for only some rows; it gives once, few, many or a size class.

J gene | D gene | clone size | V gene | CDR3 protein | CDR3 DNA
TRBJ2-4 | TRBD2 | - | TRBV2 | CASSLGTSGGLNIQYF | TGTGCCAGCAGTCTAGGGACTAGCGGAGGCTTAAACATTCAGTACTTC
TRBJ2-2 | - | - | TRBV11-2 | CASSSLARLRGNTGELFF | TGTGCCAGCAGCTCTTTAGCCAGGCTGCGGGGAAACACCGGGGAGCTGTTTTTT
TRBJ2-3 | TRBD1 | few | TRBV7-9 | CASSLLTGGSNTQYF | TGTGCCAGCAGCTTGCTGACAGGGGGCTCGAATACGCAGTATTTT
TRBJ2-3 | - | few | TRBV7-2 | CASSLGASTDTQYF | TGTGCCAGCAGCTTAGGGGCTAGCACAGATACGCAGTATTTT
TRBJ2-3 | - | - | TRBV11-2 | CASIFTVGTDTQYF | TGTGCCAGCATCTTTACGGTCGGGACAGATACGCAGTATTTT
TRBJ2-7 | - | - | TRBV19 | CASQGTYGNEQYF | TGTGCCAGTCAGGGGACTTATGGTAACGAGCAGTACTTC
TRBJ1-1 | - | - | TRBV4-1 | CASSLQEGAEAFF | TGCGCCAGCAGCCTCCAAGAAGGGGCTGAAGCTTTCTTT
TRBJ2-1 | TRBD1 | - | TRBV6-1 | CASSPGQGNEQFF | TGTGCCAGCAGCCCGGGACAGGGCAATGAGCAGTTCTTC
TRBJ2-1 | - | - | TRBV11-3 | CASSLASSNEQFF | TGTGCCAGCAGCTTAGCCAGCTCTAATGAGCAGTTCTTC
TRBJ2-1 | - | - | TRBV7-9 | CASSLVGVSEQFF | TGTGCCAGCAGCTTAGTTGGCGTCAGTGAGCAGTTCTTC
TRBJ2-1 | TRBD1 | - | TRBV27 | CATHRTGTANEQFF | TGTGCCACCCACAGGACAGGGACGGCCAATGAGCAGTTCTTC
TRBJ1-1 | - | - | TRBV10-3 | CAIVRATNTEAFF | TGTGCCATTGTTCGGGCCACCAACACTGAAGCTTTCTTT
TRBJ1-5 | - | - | TRBV30 | CAWSAGEGQPQHF | TGTGCCTGGAGTGCAGGAGAAGGGCAGCCCCAGCATTTT
TRBJ2-1 | - | - | TRBV7-2 | CASSRTYNEQFF | TGTGCCAGCAGCCGGACCTACAATGAGCAGTTCTTC
TRBJ1-5 | - | - | TRBV10-2 | CASAAGAGTRAGVQHF | TGCGCCAGCGCTGCGGGGGCCGGGACCCGAGCTGGGGTCCAGCATTTT
TRBJ1-4 | - | - | TRBV6-1 | CASSLWGENEKLFF | TGTGCCAGCAGCCTCTGGGGCGAAAATGAAAAACTGTTTTTT
TRBJ2-1 | - | - | TRBV19 | CASSIDQGFRKQFF | TGTGCCAGTAGTATAGATCAAGGATTTCGAAAGCAGTTCTTC
TRBJ1-6 | TRBD1 | - | TRBV28 | CASSRGTGGNSPLHF | TGTGCCAGCAGCCGGGGTACAGGGGGAAATTCACCCCTCCACTTT
TRBJ2-1 | TRBD1 | - | TRBV11-2 | CASSSGTGSYNEQFF | TGTGCCAGCAGCTCGGGGACAGGGTCCTACAATGAGCAGTTCTTC
TRBJ2-7 | - | few | TRBV28 | CASSFVGYRDEYEQYF | TGTGCCAGCAGTTTTGTAGGATACAGGGATGAGTACGAGCAGTACTTC
TRBJ1-5 | - | few | TRBV5-1 | CASSLFTGSNQPQHF | TGCGCCAGCAGCTTGTTTACAGGAAGCAATCAGCCCCAGCATTTT
TRBJ1-3 | - | - | TRBV30 | CAWSFLSGNTIYF | TGTGCCTGGTCCTTTCTCTCTGGAAACACCATATATTTT
TRBJ2-2 | - | once | TRBV5-1 | CASSLRRTTGELFF | TGCGCCAGCAGCTTGAGGAGGACCACCGGGGAGCTGTTTTTT
TRBJ2-1 | - | - | TRBV2 | CASSVGEYNEQFF | TGTGCCAGCAGTGTAGGAGAGTACAATGAGCAGTTCTTC
TRBJ1-1 | - | - | TRBV27 | CASSLQSNTEAFF | TGTGCCAGCAGTTTACAGAGTAACACTGAAGCTTTCTTT
TRBJ2-2 | - | - | TRBV5-1 | CASSPRDSTGELFF | TGCGCCAGCAGCCCGCGGGACTCCACCGGGGAGCTGTTTTTT
TRBJ1-4 | TRBD1 | few | TRBV7-9 | CASSYLQGAQHEKLFF | TGTGCCAGCAGCTACCTTCAGGGGGCGCAACATGAAAAACTGTTTTTT
TRBJ2-1 | - | once | TRBV6-1 | CASSEWSLSSYNEQFF | TGTGCCAGCAGTGAATGGAGCTTAAGCTCCTACAATGAGCAGTTCTTC
TRBJ1-4 | - | once | TRBV28 | CASSSGGFSEKLFF | TGTGCCAGCAGTTCTGGGGGGTTTAGTGAAAAACTGTTTTTT
TRBJ2-5 | - | - | TRBV28 | CASSFEGYETQYF | TGTGCCAGCAGTTTCGAGGGGTACGAGACCCAGTACTTC
TRBJ2-5 | - | - | TRBV20-1 | CGIGGQETQYF | TGCGGAATCGGGGGCCAAGAGACCCAGTACTTC
TRBJ1-1 | TRBD1 | - | TRBV6-1 | CASRSGQGRTEAFF | TGTGCCAGCAGATCGGGACAGGGAAGGACTGAAGCTTTCTTT
TRBJ1-2 | TRBD1 | - | TRBV5-1 | CASSLETGRGYTF | TGCGCCAGCAGCCTCGAGACAGGGCGCGGCTACACCTTC
TRBJ1-1 | - | - | TRBV28 | CASRQNLEAFF | TGTGCCAGCAGACAGAATTTAGAAGCTTTCTTT
TRBJ1-2 | - | - | TRBV9 | CASSAQELYGYTF | TGTGCCAGCAGCGCCCAAGAACTTTATGGCTACACCTTC
TRBJ1-2 | - | - | TRBV5-1 | CASSPRTSGSGYGYTF | TGCGCCAGCAGCCCACGAACGTCGGGTTCGGGCTATGGCTACACCTTC
TRBJ2-7 | TRBD2 | - | TRBV7-2 | CASSPRGGYEQYF | TGTGCCAGCAGCCCCCGCGGGGGGTACGAGCAGTACTTC
TRBJ1-2 | - | once | TRBV5-4 | CASSLNAGVNYGYTF | TGTGCCAGCAGCTTGAATGCGGGAGTCAACTATGGCTACACCTTC
TRBJ2-1 | - | - | TRBV29-1 | CSVAHAGVGEQFF | TGCAGCGTTGCCCATGCAGGCGTTGGTGAGCAGTTCTTC
TRBJ2-7 | - | few | TRBV7-2 | CASSLVGGNVGYEQYF | TGTGCCAGCAGCTTAGTCGGCGGAAATGTGGGCTACGAGCAGTACTTC
TRBJ1-2 | - | - | TRBV15 | CATSSRVEEHWRNYGYTF | TGTGCCACCAGCAGTCGGGTTGAAGAGCACTGGAGGAACTATGGCTACACCTTC
TRBJ2-2 | TRBD1 | - | TRBV27 | CASSPVFYGQGNTGELFF | TGTGCCAGCAGCCCCGTTTTCTACGGACAGGGGAACACCGGGGAGCTGTTTTTT
TRBJ1-4 | - | - | TRBV28 | CASNPQAGEKLFF | TGTGCCAGCAATCCCCAGGCCGGTGAAAAACTGTTTTTT
TRBJ2-3 | - | once | TRBV5-1 | CASREGRGTQYF | TGCGCCAGCAGGGAGGGCCGGGGCACGCAGTATTTT
TRBJ1-2 | - | - | TRBV30 | CAWSQWSSPGEGYTF | TGTGCCTGGAGTCAGTGGTCCAGCCCCGGGGAGGGCTACACCTTC
TRBJ1-3 | - | few | TRBV15 | CATSRDKVPGNTIYF | TGTGCCACCAGCAGAGATAAAGTACCTGGAAACACCATATATTTT
TRBJ2-4 | - | - | TRBV5-1 | CASSWGAGAKNIQYF | TGCGCCAGCAGCTGGGGGGCAGGAGCCAAAAACATTCAGTACTTC
TRBJ2-7 | - | - | TRBV5-1 | CASSSPGRPYEQYF | TGCGCCAGCAGCTCCCCAGGGCGCCCCTACGAGCAGTACTTC
TRBJ1-4 | - | - | TRBV6-1 | CASTVQGTNEKLFF | TGTGCCAGCACCGTACAGGGCACTAATGAAAAACTGTTTTTT
TRBJ1-2 | - | once | TRBV6-6 | CASSIVMGRGYTF | TGTGCCAGCAGCATCGTCATGGGCCGGGGCTACACCTTC